These 13 T cell receptor beta chains originate from one sample sequenced in a study of glioma-infiltrating T cells after dendritic cell vaccination listed by TCRdb under 2016. The method behind the library was the immunoSEQ multiplex PCR assay. Here the immuneACCESS table is served through TCRdb, limited to in-frame sequences with V and J called. Missing clones are a known gap in these copies; in checked studies unresolved V genes cover under half, and the rest lacks a known reason. The table for this sample lists about 92,000 clones; around 84% of them were counted only once. The biggest ten clones account for around 16% of the sample. Here the sequenced sample was blood, taken before dendritic cell vaccination. These receptors came from a human donor with glioblastoma.

The rearrangement joins TRBV7-2 to TRBJ1-2, with D unclear. V lost 0 bases and J 6 bases, leaving 20 bases between the germline ends. This CDR3 contains 17 residues. Per the germline V gene, CDR1 is SGHTA and CDR2 is FQGNSA. CDR3 sequence (DNA): TGTGCCAGCAGCTTAGCCGTGACAAGGAGGTCTTGGGATGGCTACACCTTC. This encodes CASSLAVTRRSWDGYTF.

This clone occurred a few times. This rearrangement joins TRBV5-1 to TRBJ2-2; tentatively, D is TRBD2 (6 bases). The CDR3 consists of 18 residues. Deletions cut 2 bases from V and 0 bases from J, with 17 bases between. Germline V gene sequence: CDR1 SGHRS, CDR2 YFSETQ. The CDR3 nucleotides read TGCGCCAGCAGCTTTCGGAGAAGTGGAGGGGCGAACACCGGGGAGCTGTTTTTT. Encoded protein: CASSFRRSGGANTGELFF.

This rearrangement joins TRBV28 to TRBJ1-2; D is ambiguous. V dropped 3 bases and J dropped 3 bases, with 14 bases sitting between them. Germline CDR1 is MDHEN and CDR2 is SYDVKM. CDR3 length equals 15 residues. CDR3 amino acids: CASSFHPGLDYGYTF. The CDR3, as DNA: TGTGCCAGCAGTTTCCACCCGGGGTTGGACTATGGCTACACCTTC.

The J gene is TRBJ2-7, the V gene TRBV6-5; D call uncertain. V shed 8 bases and J shed 3 bases, with 5 bases lying between them. Germline lookup yields CDR1 MNHEY and CDR2 SVGAGI. The CDR3 is 10 amino acids. The CDR3 nucleotides are TGTGCCAGCGGAGACTACGAGCAGTACTTC. As protein: CASGDYEQYF.

The V call is TRBV6-5, the J call TRBJ1-1; the D gene is possibly TRBD1 (6 bases). This CDR3 is 15 amino acids long. The V and J ends lost 3 bases and 5 bases respectively, with 16 bases between them. Germline V gene lookup returns CDR1 MNHEY and CDR2 SVGAGI. The CDR3 reads CASSYEETGNTEAFF. CDR3 nucleotide sequence: TGTGCCAGCAGTTATGAGGAAACAGGGAATACTGAAGCTTTCTTT.

This rearrangement joins TRBV6-5 to TRBJ2-2; TRBD1 aligns across 8 bases. The CDR3 is made up of 15 amino acids. Germline assignment: CDR1 MNHEY and CDR2 SVGAGI. The V gene end was trimmed by 1 base and the J gene end by 5 bases; junction bases not matched to a gene: 3. CDR3 nucleotide sequence: TGTGCCAGCAGTTACTGGACAGGGCGAACCGGGGAGCTGTTTTTT. Translating it yields CASSYWTGRTGELFF.

The chain employs TRBV7-2 and TRBJ2-5; D possibly corresponds to TRBD1 (6 bases). CDR3 size: 14 residues. From germline, CDR1 is SGHTA and CDR2 FQGNSA. Trimming took 4 bases from V and 2 from J, leaving 11 bases between them. This CDR3 reads CASSSTGKQETQYF. The DNA for the CDR3 is TGTGCCAGCAGCTCCACAGGGAAACAAGAGACCCAGTACTTC. The full variable domain, rest sourced from reference TRBV7-2 and TRBJ2-5, is GAGVSQSPSNKVTEKGKDVELRCDPISGHTALYWYRQSLGQGLEFLIYFQGNSAPDKSGLPSDRFSAERTGGSVSTLTIQRTQQEDSAVYLCASSSTGKQETQYFGPGTRLLVL.

V and J are TRBV19 and TRBJ2-1; D might be TRBD2 (7 bases). Germline V gene data show CDR1 as LNHDA and CDR2 as SQIVND (reference sequence). This CDR3 is built from 18 residues. Trimming removed 1 base from V and 7 bases from J, with 23 bases in between. The CDR3 DNA reads as TGTGCCAGTAGTATAGTTGCCTTACGGGGGGCCATGGGGAATGAGCAGTTCTTC. Its protein product is CASSIVALRGAMGNEQFF.

This chain uses TRBV19 with TRBJ1-6, with TRBD1 identical over 7 bases. The CDR3 has 16 residues. The V segment lost 2 bases and the J segment 7 bases; nucleotides outside the gene matches: 8. Germline CDR1 reads LNHDA; CDR2 reads SQIVND (reference sequence). The DNA of the CDR3 is TGTGCCAGTAGTATACAACCCGGGACAGTGAATTCACCCCTCCACTTT. Protein sequence: CASSIQPGTVNSPLHF.

The chain uses TRBV7-2 and TRBJ2-1, with 9 nucleotides matching TRBD2. CDR1 SGHTA and CDR2 FQGNSA come from the germline V gene. CDR3 length equals 19 residues. The J segment lost 1 base and the V segment lost 8 bases, leaving 18 bases of the junction unmatched. In nucleotides, the CDR3 is TGTGCCAGCTCCGGGACTCTCGGTAGCGGGAGTATTTCCTACAATGAGCAGTTCTTC. Amino acid sequence: CASSGTLGSGSISYNEQFF. The entire variable domain, with the rest obtained from reference TRBV7-2 and TRBJ2-1, is as follows: GAGVSQSPSNKVTEKGKDVELRCDPISGHTALYWYRQSLGQGLEFLIYFQGNSAPDKSGLPSDRFSAERTGGSVSTLTIQRTQQEDSAVYLCASSGTLGSGSISYNEQFFGPGTRLTVL.

V and J are TRBV29-1 and TRBJ2-1, with 10 positions matching TRBD1. V dropped 5 bases and J dropped 6; count of bases not matched to a gene: 4. The CDR3 spans 13 residues. Looked up from germline, CDR1 is SQVTM and CDR2 is ANQGSEA. In nucleotides, the CDR3 is TGCAGCGTTAGGACAGGGGGATTCAATGAGCAGTTCTTC. This translates into CSVRTGGFNEQFF.

The rearrangement links TRBV5-1 to TRBJ1-3, with 7 positions matching TRBD1. Per germline, CDR1 SGHRS and CDR2 YFSETQ. V lost 4 bases, J lost 1 base, and 8 bases stayed unmatched. The CDR3 loop spans 16 amino acids. The CDR3 DNA follows: TGCGCCAGCAGCCCCCCGGACAGGAGGTCTGGAAACACCATATATTTT. It encodes CASSPPDRRSGNTIYF.

This clone was counted only a few times. This rearrangement joins TRBV6-6 to TRBJ1-5; no firm D call. Germline V gives CDR1 MNHNY, CDR2 SVGAGI (reference sequence). V was pared by 4 bases and J by 7 bases, with 14 bases between. CDR3 length: 14 amino acids. DNA of the CDR3: TGTGCCAGCAGTTCCCAGGTTTTTGGGCAGCCCCAGCATTTT. Translating gives CASSSQVFGQPQHF.